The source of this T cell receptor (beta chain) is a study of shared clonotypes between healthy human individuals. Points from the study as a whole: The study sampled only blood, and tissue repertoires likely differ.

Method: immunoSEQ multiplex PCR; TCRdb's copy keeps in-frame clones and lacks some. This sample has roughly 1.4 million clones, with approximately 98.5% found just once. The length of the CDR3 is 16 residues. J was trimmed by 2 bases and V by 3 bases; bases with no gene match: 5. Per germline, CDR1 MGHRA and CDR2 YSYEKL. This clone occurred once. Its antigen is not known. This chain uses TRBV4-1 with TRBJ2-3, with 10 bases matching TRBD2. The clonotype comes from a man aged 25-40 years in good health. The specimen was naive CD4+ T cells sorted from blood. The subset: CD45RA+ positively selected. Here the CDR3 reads CASSQSLAGYTDTQYF. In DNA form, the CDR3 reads TGCGCCAGCAGCCAGTCACTAGCGGGATACACAGATACGCAGTATTTT.